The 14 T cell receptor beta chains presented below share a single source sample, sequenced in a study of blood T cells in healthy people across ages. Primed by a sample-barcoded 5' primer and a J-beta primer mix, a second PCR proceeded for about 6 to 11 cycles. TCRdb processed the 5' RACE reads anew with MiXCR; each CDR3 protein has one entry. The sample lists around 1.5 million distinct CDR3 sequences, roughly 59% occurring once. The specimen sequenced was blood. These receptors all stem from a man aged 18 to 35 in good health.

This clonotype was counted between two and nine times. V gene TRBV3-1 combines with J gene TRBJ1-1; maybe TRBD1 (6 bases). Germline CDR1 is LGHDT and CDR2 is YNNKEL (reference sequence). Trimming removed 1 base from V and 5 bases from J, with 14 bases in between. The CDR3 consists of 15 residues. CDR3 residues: CASSQAGGAETEAFF. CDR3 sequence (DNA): TGTGCCAGCAGCCAAGCGGGGGGCGCGGAAACTGAAGCTTTCTTT.

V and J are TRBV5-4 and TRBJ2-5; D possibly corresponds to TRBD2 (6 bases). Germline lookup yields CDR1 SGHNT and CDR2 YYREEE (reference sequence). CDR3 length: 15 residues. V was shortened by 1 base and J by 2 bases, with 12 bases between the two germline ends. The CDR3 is CASSLYGGRQETQYF. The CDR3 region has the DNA TGTGCCAGCAGCTTGTACGGGGGACGACAAGAGACCCAGTACTTC.

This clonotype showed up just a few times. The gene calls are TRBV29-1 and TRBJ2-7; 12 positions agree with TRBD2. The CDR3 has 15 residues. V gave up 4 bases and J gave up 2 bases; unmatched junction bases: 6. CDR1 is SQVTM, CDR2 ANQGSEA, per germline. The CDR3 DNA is TGCAGCGTTGCGCCTAGCGGGGGGGCAGCCTACGAGCAGTACTTC. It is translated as CSVAPSGGAAYEQYF.

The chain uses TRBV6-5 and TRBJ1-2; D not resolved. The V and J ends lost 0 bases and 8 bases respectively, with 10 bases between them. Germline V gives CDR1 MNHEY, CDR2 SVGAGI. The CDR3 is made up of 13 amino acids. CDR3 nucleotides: TGTGCCAGCAGTTACTCGGACCTCGTGGGCTACACCTTC. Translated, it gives CASSYSDLVGYTF.

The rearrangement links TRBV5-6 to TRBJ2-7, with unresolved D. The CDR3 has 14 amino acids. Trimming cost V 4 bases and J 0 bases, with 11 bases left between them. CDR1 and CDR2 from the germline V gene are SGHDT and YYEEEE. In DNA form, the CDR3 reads TGTGCCAGCAGCCCCGCGCAGGACTCCTACGAGCAGTACTTC. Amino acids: CASSPAQDSYEQYF.

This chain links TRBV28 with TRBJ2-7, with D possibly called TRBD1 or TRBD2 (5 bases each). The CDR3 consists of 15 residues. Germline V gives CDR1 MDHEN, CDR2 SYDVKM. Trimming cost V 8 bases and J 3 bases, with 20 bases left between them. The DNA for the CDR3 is TGTGCCAGCGGGGGTCGAGGGACGGGGATCTACGAGCAGTACTTC. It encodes CASGGRGTGIYEQYF.

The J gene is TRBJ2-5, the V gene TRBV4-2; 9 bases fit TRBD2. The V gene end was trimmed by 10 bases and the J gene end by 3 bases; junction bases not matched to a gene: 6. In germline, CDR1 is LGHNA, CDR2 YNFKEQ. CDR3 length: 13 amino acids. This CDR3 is CATVSGGEETQYF. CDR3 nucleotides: TGTGCCACCGTTAGCGGGGGAGAAGAGACCCAGTACTTC.

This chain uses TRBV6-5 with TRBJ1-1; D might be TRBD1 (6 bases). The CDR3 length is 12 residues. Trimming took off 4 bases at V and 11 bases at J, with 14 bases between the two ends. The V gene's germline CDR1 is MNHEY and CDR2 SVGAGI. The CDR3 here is CASSSRGGRAFF. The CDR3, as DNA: TGTGCCAGCAGTTCCAGGGGAGGGAGGGCTTTCTTT.

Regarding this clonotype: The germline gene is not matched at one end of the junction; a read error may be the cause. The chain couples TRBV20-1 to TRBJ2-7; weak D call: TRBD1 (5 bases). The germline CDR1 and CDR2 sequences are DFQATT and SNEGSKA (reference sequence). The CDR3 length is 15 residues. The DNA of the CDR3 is TGTAGTGCTAGAATGGGGCAGGCAGCCTCCTACGAGCAGTACTTC. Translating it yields CSARMGQAASYEQYF.

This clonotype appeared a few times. The DNA of the CDR3 is TGTGCCAGCAGTGGCGGGGCATCCTACGAGCAGTACTTC. Its translation: CASSGGASYEQYF. The chain is built from TRBV12-3 or TRBV12-4 and TRBJ2-7, with a tentative D call TRBD2 (6 bases). Trimming took off 5 bases at V and 1 base at J, with 9 bases between the two ends. The CDR3 has 13 residues.

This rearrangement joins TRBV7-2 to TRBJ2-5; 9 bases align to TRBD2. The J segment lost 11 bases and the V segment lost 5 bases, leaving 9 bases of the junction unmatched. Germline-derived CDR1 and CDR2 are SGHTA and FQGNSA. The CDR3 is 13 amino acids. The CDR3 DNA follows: TGTGCCAGCAGCCTCCGACTAGCGGAAGAGCAGTACTTC. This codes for CASSLRLAEEQYF.

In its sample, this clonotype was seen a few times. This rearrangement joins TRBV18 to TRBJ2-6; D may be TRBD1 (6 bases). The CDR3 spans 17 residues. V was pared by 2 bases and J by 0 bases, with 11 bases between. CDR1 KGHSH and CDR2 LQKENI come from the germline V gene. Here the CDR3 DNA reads TGTGCCAGCTCACCAAGGACAGACTACTCTGGGGCCAACGTCCTGACTTTC. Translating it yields CASSPRTDYSGANVLTF.

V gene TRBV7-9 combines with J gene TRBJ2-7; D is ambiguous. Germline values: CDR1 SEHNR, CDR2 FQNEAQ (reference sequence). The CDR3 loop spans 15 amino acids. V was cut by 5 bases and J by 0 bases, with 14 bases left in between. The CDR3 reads CASSPGEFSSYEQYF. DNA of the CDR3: TGTGCCAGCAGCCCGGGTGAATTTAGCTCCTACGAGCAGTACTTC.

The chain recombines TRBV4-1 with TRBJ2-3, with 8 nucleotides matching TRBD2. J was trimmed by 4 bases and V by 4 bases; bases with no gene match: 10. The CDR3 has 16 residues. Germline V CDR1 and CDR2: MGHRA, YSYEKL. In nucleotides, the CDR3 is TGCGCCAGCAGCCCACTTCTGGGACTAGTCTCAGATACGCAGTATTTT. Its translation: CASSPLLGLVSDTQYF.